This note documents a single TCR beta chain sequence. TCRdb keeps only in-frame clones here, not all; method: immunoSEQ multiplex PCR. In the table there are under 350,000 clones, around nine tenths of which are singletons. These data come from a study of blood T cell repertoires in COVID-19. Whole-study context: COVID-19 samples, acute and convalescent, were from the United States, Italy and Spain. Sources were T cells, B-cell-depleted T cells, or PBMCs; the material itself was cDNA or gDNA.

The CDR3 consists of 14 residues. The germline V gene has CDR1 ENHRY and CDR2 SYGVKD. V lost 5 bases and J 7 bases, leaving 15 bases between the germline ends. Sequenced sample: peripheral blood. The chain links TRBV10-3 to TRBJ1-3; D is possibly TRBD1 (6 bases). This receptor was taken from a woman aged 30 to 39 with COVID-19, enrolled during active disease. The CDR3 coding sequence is TGTGCCATCAGTCGACAGGTCGGATTTAACACCATATATTTT. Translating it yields CAISRQVGFNTIYF.